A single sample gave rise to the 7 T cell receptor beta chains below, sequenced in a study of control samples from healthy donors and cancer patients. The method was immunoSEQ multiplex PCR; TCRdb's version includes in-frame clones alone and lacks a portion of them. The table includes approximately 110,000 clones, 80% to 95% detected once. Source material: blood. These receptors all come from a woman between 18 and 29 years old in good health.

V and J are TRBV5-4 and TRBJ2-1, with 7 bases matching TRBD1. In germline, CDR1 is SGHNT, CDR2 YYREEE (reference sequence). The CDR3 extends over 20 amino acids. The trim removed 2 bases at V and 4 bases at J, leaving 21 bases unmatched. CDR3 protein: CASSFTVWLGDSESYNEQFF. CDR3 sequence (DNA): TGTGCCAGCAGCTTCACGGTCTGGCTGGGGGACAGTGAAAGTTACAATGAGCAGTTCTTC. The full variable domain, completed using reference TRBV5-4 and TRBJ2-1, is ETGVTQSPTHLIKTRGQQVTLRCSSQSGHNTVSWYQQALGQGPQFIFQYYREEENGRGNFPPRFSGLQFPNYSSELNVNALELDDSALYLCASSFTVWLGDSESYNEQFFGPGTRLTVL.

The chain's CDR3 is CASSWDQPTYEQYF. CDR3 DNA: TGTGCCAGCAGCTGGGACCAACCAACCTACGAGCAGTACTTC. This chain uses TRBV5-6 with TRBJ2-7, with D perhaps matching TRBD1 or TRBD2 (5 bases each). V lost 3 bases, J lost 2 bases, and 12 bases lay in between. Germline V CDR1 and CDR2: SGHDT, YYEEEE. CDR3 length equals 14 residues.

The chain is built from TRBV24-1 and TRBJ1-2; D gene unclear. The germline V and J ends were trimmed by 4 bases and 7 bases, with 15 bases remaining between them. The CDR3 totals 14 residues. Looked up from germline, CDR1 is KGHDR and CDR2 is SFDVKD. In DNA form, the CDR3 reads TGTGCCACCAGTGACCCACGGACGGTGGGTGGCTACACCTTC. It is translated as CATSDPRTVGGYTF.

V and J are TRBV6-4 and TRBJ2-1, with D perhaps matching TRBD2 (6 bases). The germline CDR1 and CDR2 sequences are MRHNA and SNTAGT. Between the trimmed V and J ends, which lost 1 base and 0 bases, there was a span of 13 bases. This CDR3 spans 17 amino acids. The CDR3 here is CASSDLLAGSSYNEQFF. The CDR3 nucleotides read TGTGCCAGCAGTGACTTACTGGCGGGGAGCTCCTACAATGAGCAGTTCTTC.

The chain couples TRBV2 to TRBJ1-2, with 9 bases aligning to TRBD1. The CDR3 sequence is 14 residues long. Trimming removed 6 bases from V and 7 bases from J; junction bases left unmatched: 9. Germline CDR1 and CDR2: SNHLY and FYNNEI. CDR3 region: CASSLGQGRGGYTF. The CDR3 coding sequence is TGTGCCAGCAGCCTGGGACAGGGCCGCGGTGGCTACACCTTC.

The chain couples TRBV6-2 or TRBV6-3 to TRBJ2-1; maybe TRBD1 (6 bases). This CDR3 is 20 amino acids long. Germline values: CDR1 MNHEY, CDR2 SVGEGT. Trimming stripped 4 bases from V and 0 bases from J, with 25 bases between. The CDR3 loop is CASSFTLQGTSSRSYNEQFF. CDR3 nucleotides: TGTGCCAGCAGTTTTACCCTACAGGGTACGTCCTCCCGCTCCTACAATGAGCAGTTCTTC.

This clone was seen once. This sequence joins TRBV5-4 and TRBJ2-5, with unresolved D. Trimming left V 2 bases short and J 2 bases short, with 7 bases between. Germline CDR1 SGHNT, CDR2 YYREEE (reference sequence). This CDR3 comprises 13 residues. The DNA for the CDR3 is TGTGCCAGCAGCTTCGGGCGGCAAGAGACCCAGTACTTC. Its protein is CASSFGRQETQYF.